Following are 30 T cell receptor beta chains from one sample sequenced in a study of cytomegalovirus exposure and HLA in healthy donors. The study ran its PCR with 60 Vbeta and 13 Jbeta primers. Profiling relied on immunoSEQ multiplex PCR, and the TCRdb table lists in-frame clones only, not all of them. The repertoire holds more than 95,000 clones, around 79% seen once, with around 14% in the top ten. The sequenced material came from PBMCs. Source of these receptors: a woman in her seventies in good health and CMV-seropositive.

This chain connects TRBV6-1 to TRBJ1-5; D remains ambiguous. The CDR3 loop spans 15 amino acids. The V gene lost 1 base and the J gene lost 4 bases, with 11 bases spanning the gap. Germline assignment: CDR1 MNHNS and CDR2 SASEGT. CDR3: CASSEGPRENQPQHF. DNA of the CDR3: TGTGCCAGCAGTGAAGGGCCGCGGGAAAATCAGCCCCAGCATTTT.

The J gene is TRBJ2-3, the V gene TRBV7-3; 9 bases are shared with TRBD1. This CDR3 spans 15 amino acids. J lost 1 base, V lost 5 bases, and 4 bases had no gene match. CDR1 is SGHTA, CDR2 FQGTGA, per germline. The CDR3 bases are TGTGCCAGCAGCCCGCGGGACAGGGGCACAGATACGCAGTATTTT. Encoded protein: CASSPRDRGTDTQYF.

The J gene is TRBJ2-7, the V gene TRBV15; D is unresolved. Germline V CDR1 and CDR2: LNHNV, YYDKDF (reference sequence). V gave up 7 bases and J gave up 0 bases, with 10 bases separating them. CDR3 length: 13 residues. The CDR3 region is CATTDLSSYEQYF. The CDR3 DNA follows: TGTGCCACCACAGACTTGAGCTCCTACGAGCAGTACTTC.

The table lists this clone with a count of one. A read error may account for a junction end that differs from germline. This rearrangement joins TRBV25-1 to TRBJ2-5; TRBD2 might be the D (6 bases). The J call is doubtful: the DNA matches TRBJ2-7 better. The CDR3 contains 15 residues. The V gene's germline CDR1 is MGHDK and CDR2 SYGVNS. DNA of the CDR3: TGTGCCAACAGTGAACTGGGGGGAGACCTCTACGAGCAGTACTTC. This gives the protein CANSELGGDLYEQYF.

This clone was picked up one time. A read error may produce the germline difference seen at one junction end. The gene calls are TRBV7-9 and TRBJ1-3, with 7 nucleotides matching TRBD1. This CDR3 spans 15 amino acids. The germline V gene has CDR1 SEHNR and CDR2 FQNEAQ (reference sequence). As DNA, the CDR3 is TGTTCCAGCAGCTTAGGGAGGGGGCCTGGAAACACCATATATTTT. As protein: CSSSLGRGPGNTIYF. Variable domain in full (rest from reference TRBV7-9 and TRBJ1-3): DTGVSQNPRHKITKRGQNVTFRCDPISEHNRLYWYRQTLGQGPEFLTYFQNEAQLEKSRLLSDRFSAERPKGSFSTLEIQRTEQGDSAMYLCSSSLGRGPGNTIYFGEGSWLTVV.

The table lists this clone with a few counts. The chain joins TRBV28 to TRBJ1-1; D unclear. From germline, CDR1 is MDHEN and CDR2 SYDVKM. The CDR3 totals 13 residues. Trimming removed 8 bases at V and 7 bases at J, with 17 bases between. As DNA, the CDR3 is TGTGCCAGCGGAGGAGGTAGGGCGGATGAAGCTTTCTTT. As protein: CASGGGRADEAFF.

This clone was counted only a few times. The chain couples TRBV19 to TRBJ2-7, with 7 bases that match TRBD1. Germline V lookup: CDR1 LNHDA, CDR2 SQIVND (reference sequence). The CDR3 sequence is 13 residues long. J was trimmed by 7 bases and V by 6 bases; bases with no gene match: 9. CDR3 bases: TGTGCCAGTAGGCCCCGACAGGGTTCTGAGCAGTACTTC. This codes for CASRPRQGSEQYF.

The chain combines TRBV18 with TRBJ2-7, with 8 bases aligning to TRBD2. The CDR3 is 14 amino acids. Germline V CDR1 and CDR2: KGHSH, LQKENI. V lost 2 bases, J lost 7 bases, and 7 bases stayed unmatched. The CDR3 protein is CASSPIGRAQEQYF. As DNA, the CDR3 is TGTGCCAGCTCACCAATCGGGAGGGCCCAAGAGCAGTACTTC.

The chain uses TRBV30 and TRBJ1-1, with D unresolved. The V gene lost 0 bases and the J gene lost 0 bases, with 5 bases spanning the gap. The CDR3 runs 13 residues. CDR1 and CDR2 from the germline V gene are GTSNPN and SVGIG (reference sequence). CDR3 sequence: CAWSVNMNTEAFF. CDR3 bases: TGTGCCTGGAGTGTAAACATGAACACTGAAGCTTTCTTT.

The chain is built from TRBV7-9 and TRBJ1-2; 11 bases fit TRBD1. CDR3 length equals 15 residues. From germline, CDR1 is SEHNR and CDR2 FQNEAQ (reference sequence). V lost 5 bases to trimming and J lost 6 bases; unmatched junction nucleotides: 8. The CDR3 reads CASSIYGGQGDGYTF. CDR3 sequence (DNA): TGTGCCAGCAGCATCTATGGGGGACAGGGGGATGGCTACACCTTC.

This clone was seen just once. The chain has TRBV6-5 and TRBJ2-7; a possible D gene is TRBD1 (5 bases). Deletions cut 4 bases from V and 3 bases from J, with 10 bases between. The CDR3 has 13 residues. The germline gives CDR1 MNHEY, CDR2 SVGAGI. The CDR3 protein is CASSSTDNYEQYF. Written as DNA, the CDR3 is TGTGCCAGCAGTTCGACAGATAACTACGAGCAGTACTTC.

The rearrangement joins TRBV27 to TRBJ2-3, with D possibly being TRBD2 (7 bases). This CDR3 region has 15 residues. Germline-derived CDR1 and CDR2 are MNHEY and SMNVEV (reference sequence). V lost 6 bases and J 2 bases, leaving 15 bases between the germline ends. The CDR3, as DNA: TGTGCCAGCAGCCGGAGGGGGGGCGACACAGATACGCAGTATTTT. Protein product: CASSRRGGDTDTQYF.

The chain uses TRBV10-3 and TRBJ1-1, with D tentatively TRBD1 (5 bases). The CDR3 has 14 amino acids. The ends were cut back, 2 bases at V and 6 bases at J, with 13 bases in the middle. The germline V gene has CDR1 ENHRY and CDR2 SYGVKD. In DNA form, the CDR3 reads TGTGCCATCAGTGAGGGCCCAGGGATCGCTGAAGCTTTCTTT. Translating it yields CAISEGPGIAEAFF.

V usage is TRBV6-1 and J usage is TRBJ2-5; 9 positions match TRBD1. Near its end, the DNA agrees better with TRBJ2-7, so the J call may be wrong. Germline V CDR1 and CDR2: MNHNS, SASEGT. The length of the CDR3 is 13 residues. The CDR3 loop reads CASRGTGSYEQYF. The CDR3 bases are TGTGCCAGCAGAGGGACAGGGTCTTACGAGCAGTACTTC.

V gene TRBV7-8 combines with J gene TRBJ2-1, with D perhaps matching TRBD2 (5 bases). Trimming removed 0 bases from V and 1 base from J, with 16 bases in between. Germline V lookup: CDR1 SGHVS, CDR2 FQNEAQ. The CDR3 totals 18 residues. The CDR3 DNA is TGTGCCAGCAGCTTAGCTTTTTCGGGGTCTCTTTCCTACAATGAGCAGTTCTTC. Its protein is CASSLAFSGSLSYNEQFF.

This clone was counted once. J is TRBJ1-6 and V is TRBV5-1; D call uncertain. V dropped 0 bases and J dropped 7 bases, with 14 bases sitting between them. The CDR3 contains 16 residues. The V gene's germline CDR1 is SGHRS and CDR2 YFSETQ. The CDR3 region is CASSLAWAGLNSPLHF. DNA of the CDR3: TGCGCCAGCAGCTTGGCCTGGGCAGGTCTCAATTCACCCCTCCACTTT.

This clone was picked up one time. This chain links TRBV29-1 with TRBJ2-7, with 8 bases identical to TRBD2. V lost 4 bases, J lost 3 bases, and 17 bases stayed unmatched. CDR3 length: 17 amino acids. The germline V gene encodes CDR1 SQVTM and CDR2 ANQGSEA. DNA of the CDR3: TGCAGCGTTGTAGGAGGTGGAGCGGGAGAGGTGGTCTACGAGCAGTACTTC. Protein sequence: CSVVGGGAGEVVYEQYF.

This clone was detected only a few times. The chain employs TRBV5-5 and TRBJ2-7; 7 bases fit TRBD1. Germline V gene data show CDR1 as SGHKS and CDR2 as YYEKEE (reference sequence). V lost 4 bases to trimming and J lost 3 bases; unmatched junction nucleotides: 10. The length of the CDR3 is 15 residues. DNA of the CDR3: TGTGCCAGCAGCCGACAGGGTGGGGGCGGCTACGAGCAGTACTTC. It translates to CASSRQGGGGYEQYF.

The chain uses TRBV7-9 and TRBJ2-2; D uncertain. V lost 4 bases, J lost 0 bases, and 3 bases lay in between. Germline assignment: CDR1 SEHNR and CDR2 FQNEAQ (reference sequence). The CDR3 is 13 amino acids. CDR3: CASSSANTGELFF. The DNA of the CDR3 is TGTGCCAGCAGCTCCGCGAACACCGGGGAGCTGTTTTTT.

The rearrangement joins TRBV5-1 to TRBJ2-1, with D unclear. Germline V gene sequence: CDR1 SGHRS, CDR2 YFSETQ. CDR3 length: 12 amino acids. The V end lost 2 bases, the J end lost 6 bases, and 6 bases lay between the germline ends. CDR3 nucleotides: TGCGCCAGCAGCTTAACTTTCAATGAGCAGTTCTTC. Translated: CASSLTFNEQFF.

On this clone itself: The junction departs from the called germline gene at one end, perhaps through a read error. The gene calls are TRBV14 and TRBJ2-5; possibly TRBD2 for D (5 bases). This CDR3 contains 15 residues. Germline V gives CDR1 SGHDN, CDR2 FVKESK. The CDR3 spells CVSSQGRGSLETQYF. CDR3 nucleotides: TGTGTCAGCAGCCAAGGTCGTGGGAGTTTAGAGACCCAGTACTTC.

The chain combines TRBV28 with TRBJ2-2, with TRBD2 matching over 8 bases. With 1 base clipped from V and 5 bases from J, the junction kept 3 bases outside the gene matches. The CDR3 has 15 amino acids. Germline V gene sequence: CDR1 MDHEN, CDR2 SYDVKM. The CDR3 nucleotides are TGTGCCAGCAGTTTATTCGGGGGGGAGACCGGGGAGCTGTTTTTT. Its translation: CASSLFGGETGELFF.

The V call is TRBV7-9, the J call TRBJ1-5; D is possibly TRBD1 (6 bases). CDR1 is SEHNR and CDR2 is FQNEAQ in the germline V gene (reference sequence). The CDR3 is made up of 14 amino acids. Trimming cost V 1 base and J 9 bases, with 13 bases left between them. The CDR3 spells CASSLGRGRGPQHF. The CDR3 nucleotides read TGTGCCAGCAGCTTAGGCAGGGGACGGGGGCCCCAGCATTTT.

The chain employs TRBV21-1 and TRBJ1-4; TRBD1 reflects the table's D call only, with no check against the DNA. TRBV21-1 is a recognized pseudogene. This CDR3 is 16 amino acids long. CDR3 nucleotide sequence: TGTGCCAGCAGCAAATATCTAGGGGGCACTAATGAAAAACTGTTTTTT. Residues: CASSKYLGGTNEKLFF.

The chain employs TRBV4-2 and TRBJ2-3; 7 bases are shared with TRBD1. In germline, CDR1 is LGHNA, CDR2 YNFKEQ. J was trimmed by 0 bases and V by 4 bases; bases with no gene match: 4. The CDR3 length is 15 residues. The CDR3 DNA sequence: TGTGCCAGCAGCCTGGGACAGTCCAGCACAGATACGCAGTATTTT. Translating it yields CASSLGQSSTDTQYF.

J is TRBJ2-2 and V is TRBV4-2; 12 positions match TRBD1. CDR3 length: 16 residues. With V trimmed by 3 bases and J by 5 bases, 4 bases remained unmatched. Germline V lookup: CDR1 LGHNA, CDR2 YNFKEQ. CDR3 bases: TGTGCCAGCAGCCAGGGACAGGGGGCTCGAACCGGGGAGCTGTTTTTT. The encoded protein is CASSQGQGARTGELFF.

This clone was found a few times. The chain is built from TRBV18 and TRBJ2-5, with TRBD2 matching over 9 bases. Per the germline V gene, CDR1 is KGHSH and CDR2 is LQKENI. J gave up 5 bases and V 0 bases, and 1 base lay outside the gene matches. CDR3 length: 14 amino acids. As DNA, the CDR3 is TGTGCCAGCTCACCACCCGGGACTAGCGAGACCCAGTACTTC. Protein product: CASSPPGTSETQYF. The full variable domain, its missing parts supplied by reference TRBV18 and TRBJ2-5, is NAGVMQNPRHLVRRRGQEARLRCSPMKGHSHVYWYRQLPEEGLKFMVYLQKENIIDESGMPKERFSAEFPKEGPSILRIQQVVRGDSAAYFCASSPPGTSETQYFGPGTRLLVL.

The rearrangement links TRBV4-2 to TRBJ1-3; D is ambiguous. This CDR3 is 16 amino acids long. The V end was cut by 0 bases, the J end by 2 bases, with 11 bases between. Per the germline V gene, CDR1 is LGHNA and CDR2 is YNFKEQ. The CDR3, as DNA: TGTGCCAGCAGCCAAGAGTCTGCGGGTACTGGAAACACCATATATTTT. Translating gives CASSQESAGTGNTIYF.

The chain is built from TRBV5-5 and TRBJ1-5, with 7 positions matching TRBD1. CDR3 length: 14 residues. Germline values: CDR1 SGHKS, CDR2 YYEKEE (reference sequence). J gave up 9 bases and V 4 bases, and 10 bases lay outside the gene matches. CDR3 coding DNA: TGTGCCAGCAGCCCGACACAGGGGAGAGCGCCCCAGCATTTT. Translated: CASSPTQGRAPQHF.

The CDR3 sequence: CASSSQTSGGEADTQYF. The CDR3 DNA sequence: TGTGCCAGCAGCTCCCAGACTAGCGGGGGGGAGGCAGATACGCAGTATTTT. The J gene is TRBJ2-3, the V gene TRBV7-3; TRBD2 matches 14 bases. This CDR3 spans 17 amino acids. The germline V gene has CDR1 SGHTA and CDR2 FQGTGA. J was trimmed by 4 bases and V by 4 bases; bases with no gene match: 7.